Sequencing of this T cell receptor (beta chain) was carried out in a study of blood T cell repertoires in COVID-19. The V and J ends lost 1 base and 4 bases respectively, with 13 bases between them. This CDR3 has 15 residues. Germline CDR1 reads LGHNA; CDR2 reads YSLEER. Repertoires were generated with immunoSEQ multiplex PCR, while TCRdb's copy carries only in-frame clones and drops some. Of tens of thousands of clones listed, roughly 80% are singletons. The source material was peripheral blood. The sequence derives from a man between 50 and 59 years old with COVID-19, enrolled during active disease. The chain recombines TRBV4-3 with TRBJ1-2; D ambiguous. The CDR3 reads CASSQGTSGGYGYTF. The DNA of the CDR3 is TGCGCCAGCAGCCAAGGAACCTCCGGCGGCTATGGCTACACCTTC.